This TCR beta chain came from a study of blood T cell repertoires in COVID-19. Study-wide context: Both acute and convalescent COVID-19 samples were obtained from the United States, Italy and Spain.

TCRdb's copy holds only in-frame clones and misses some; the assay was immunoSEQ multiplex PCR. The sample holds fewer than 100,000 clones; roughly 90% are singletons and the top ten take 7% to 7.5%. Germline CDR1 reads SGDLS; CDR2 reads YYNGEE. The CDR3 loop spans 17 amino acids. V was clipped by 2 bases and J by 3 bases; unmatched bases: 10. This chain uses TRBV9 with TRBJ1-2; 10 bases line up with TRBD1. The source material was peripheral blood. This receptor was taken from a man aged 55 to 70 with acute or convalescent COVID-19. CDR3 sequence: CASSVGGTGEEYYGYTF. CDR3 nucleotide sequence: TGTGCCAGCAGCGTGGGTGGGACAGGGGAGGAATACTATGGCTACACCTTC.